One and the same sample provided the 18 T cell receptor beta chains below, sequenced in a study of blood T cells in healthy people across ages (dated by TCRdb to the mid-2010s). The receptor library was made with 5' RACE. Reads for this sample came from an Illumina HiSeq 2500. A second roughly 7 to 12 cycle PCR used a sample-barcoded 5' primer and a J-beta primer mix. TCRdb trimmed the raw reads at Q25, called clones with MiXCR and kept productive beta chains. Rows with one shared CDR3 protein collapse into an entry with the most common genes and DNA. Recorded for this sample are approximately 1.5 million distinct CDR3 sequences; under 55% of them occurred a single time. The ten largest clones capture around 4% of the sample. The sample was blood. The receptors here all came from a woman in her late teens or twenties in good health.

This clonotype was detected only a few times. This chain uses TRBV18 with TRBJ1-5; D gene ambiguous. V was pared by 3 bases and J by 0 bases, with 9 bases between. The CDR3 is made up of 15 amino acids. Germline lookup yields CDR1 KGHSH and CDR2 LQKENI. The CDR3 DNA is TGTGCCAGCTCACCGAACGGAAATAGCAATCAGCCCCAGCATTTT. Its protein product is CASSPNGNSNQPQHF.

V and J are TRBV27 and TRBJ2-7; the D gene is possibly TRBD2 (6 bases). CDR1 is MNHEY, CDR2 SMNVEV, per germline (reference sequence). With 3 bases removed from V and 2 bases from J, the gap between germline ends came to 11 bases. The CDR3 sequence is 14 residues long. As DNA, the CDR3 is TGTGCCAGCAGTTTCTCTAGCGCGCCCTACGAGCAGTACTTC. As protein: CASSFSSAPYEQYF.

CDR3 DNA: TGTGCCAGCAGGAAAGACAGTAGCAATCAGCCCCAGCATTTT. It specifies CASRKDSSNQPQHF. The chain carries TRBV2 and TRBJ1-5, with D perhaps TRBD1 (5 bases). CDR1 is SNHLY and CDR2 is FYNNEI in the germline V gene. This CDR3 is built from 14 residues. Trimming stripped 6 bases from V and 0 bases from J, with 9 bases between.

This rearrangement joins TRBV10-3 to TRBJ2-3, with D possibly TRBD2 on 6 matching bases. The CDR3 length is 15 residues. Germline-derived CDR1 and CDR2 are ENHRY and SYGVKD. The V and J ends lost 3 bases and 1 base respectively, with 11 bases between them. DNA for the CDR3: TGTGCCATCAGTGATCAAGGCGGGGGCACAGATACGCAGTATTTT. As protein: CAISDQGGGTDTQYF.

The chain is built from TRBV20-1 and TRBJ2-5, with D perhaps matching TRBD2 (6 bases). The CDR3 spans 13 residues. Germline V gene lookup returns CDR1 DFQATT and CDR2 SNEGSKA (reference sequence). Trimming stripped 7 bases from V and 7 bases from J, with 19 bases between. CDR3 nucleotide sequence: TGCAGTGGGGCCCCGGGACTCCTGGGGACCCAGTACTTC. Translating it yields CSGAPGLLGTQYF.

This chain uses TRBV10-3 with TRBJ2-3; 10 bases agree with TRBD2. The V segment lost 9 bases and the J segment 7 bases; nucleotides outside the gene matches: 7. The CDR3 sequence is 13 residues long. Germline V lookup: CDR1 ENHRY, CDR2 SYGVKD. The CDR3 loop reads CAIRELAGNTQYF. Written as DNA, the CDR3 is TGTGCCATTCGGGAACTAGCGGGGAATACGCAGTATTTT.

This clonotype was observed a handful of times. This chain connects TRBV10-3 to TRBJ2-1, with D hard to call. Germline V gene sequence: CDR1 ENHRY, CDR2 SYGVKD. V lost 3 bases to trimming and J lost 3 bases, with 6 bases between them. This CDR3 spans 13 amino acids. CDR3 DNA: TGTGCCATCAGTGAACAGCTCTACAATGAGCAGTTCTTC. It codes for CAISEQLYNEQFF.

The CDR3 protein is CSARHGTADTQYF. DNA of the CDR3: TGCAGTGCTAGACATGGGACTGCCGATACGCAGTATTTT. This chain connects TRBV20-1 to TRBJ2-3; possibly TRBD2 for D (6 bases). The germline V and J ends were trimmed by 2 bases and 6 bases, with 12 bases remaining between them. This CDR3 has 13 residues. Per germline, CDR1 DFQATT and CDR2 SNEGSKA (reference sequence).

This chain links TRBV9 with TRBJ2-1; 10 bases agree with TRBD2. The J segment lost 4 bases and the V segment lost 4 bases, leaving 8 bases of the junction unmatched. From germline, CDR1 is SGDLS and CDR2 YYNGEE. The CDR3 spans 16 residues. The CDR3 DNA is TGTGCCAGCAGCCTTTTAGCGGGGGGACGTTACAATGAGCAGTTCTTC. It translates to CASSLLAGGRYNEQFF.

This clonotype appeared a single time. This CDR3 is CASSFGGSSTVDEQFF. The CDR3, as DNA: TGCGCCAGCAGCTTTGGAGGGTCGAGCACAGTCGATGAGCAGTTCTTC. V gene TRBV5-1 combines with J gene TRBJ2-1; possible D gene TRBD2, 6 bases. Trimming removed 2 bases at V and 8 bases at J, with 20 bases between. The CDR3 contains 16 residues. Germline V CDR1 and CDR2: SGHRS, YFSETQ.

The genes are TRBV24-1 and TRBJ2-6; the D is unclear. CDR1 and CDR2 (germline): KGHDR, SFDVKD. The ends were cut back, 3 bases at V and 12 bases at J, with 11 bases in the middle. This CDR3 has 13 amino acids. CDR3 amino acids: CATSDRSAPVLTF. As DNA, the CDR3 is TGTGCCACCAGTGATAGAAGCGCCCCCGTCCTGACTTTC.

This clonotype came up a few times. J is TRBJ2-3 and V is TRBV6-1; D may be TRBD2 (6 bases). The CDR3 has 15 amino acids. The ends were cut back, 2 bases at V and 1 base at J, with 10 bases in the middle. In germline, CDR1 is MNHNS, CDR2 SASEGT. The CDR3 nucleotides are TGTGCCAGCAGTGAATGGACGGGGGGCACAGATACGCAGTATTTT. Translating gives CASSEWTGGTDTQYF.

V and J are TRBV29-1 and TRBJ1-1, with a possible D match to TRBD1 (6 bases). The CDR3 runs 14 residues. Germline CDR1 SQVTM, CDR2 ANQGSEA. Trimming cost V 4 bases and J 1 base, with 13 bases left between them. CDR3: CSVVGRRGNTEAFF. The CDR3 nucleotides read TGCAGCGTTGTGGGGCGCAGGGGGAACACTGAAGCTTTCTTT.

This clonotype has only one observation. With a much larger clone just one base away, this may be a read error. The chain recombines TRBV7-9 with TRBJ2-3; D is uncertain. This CDR3 contains 14 residues. The V gene's germline CDR1 is SEHNR and CDR2 FQNEAQ (reference sequence). V was pared by 5 bases and J by 0 bases, with 9 bases between. This CDR3 reads CASSVQLSTDTQYF. CDR3 coding DNA: TGTGCCAGCAGCGTACAATTGAGCACAGATACGCAGTATTTT.

This clonotype has just a few counts. The V and J genes are TRBV5-1 and TRBJ2-7, with a possible D match to TRBD2 (5 bases). V was shortened by 4 bases and J by 6 bases, with 14 bases between the two germline ends. CDR3 size: 13 residues. CDR1 and CDR2 from the germline V gene are SGHRS and YFSETQ. The CDR3 nucleotides read TGCGCCAGCAGCCCACTAGATACCGGCGAGCAGTACTTC. It yields the protein CASSPLDTGEQYF.

This clonotype was seen a handful of times. This chain joins TRBV4-1 and TRBJ1-4; 8 bases fit TRBD1. Germline CDR1 and CDR2: MGHRA and YSYEKL. The V and J ends lost 1 base and 5 bases, in that order; junction bases with no gene match: 9. CDR3 size: 17 residues. The CDR3 region has the DNA TGCGCCAGCAGCCAAGTTACCGCAGGGGGCCAAAATGAAAAACTGTTTTTT. Residues: CASSQVTAGGQNEKLFF.

The V gene is TRBV3-1, the J gene TRBJ2-1; maybe TRBD2 (7 bases). The germline V gene encodes CDR1 LGHDT and CDR2 YNNKEL (reference sequence). The CDR3 spans 14 residues. V lost 8 bases and J 5 bases, leaving 16 bases between the germline ends. In DNA form, the CDR3 reads TGTGCCAGCGGGGGGGCACCCCGGGACAATGAGCAGTTCTTC. Its protein is CASGGAPRDNEQFF.

The chain links TRBV5-1 to TRBJ1-2; possibly TRBD1 for D (6 bases). CDR3 length: 16 residues. Germline loops: CDR1 SGHRS, CDR2 YFSETQ. The germline V and J ends were trimmed by 2 bases and 3 bases, with 17 bases remaining between them. The CDR3 protein is CASSLTPGQLYYGYTF. CDR3 coding DNA: TGCGCCAGCAGCTTAACTCCCGGACAGCTATACTATGGCTACACCTTC. Supplemented by reference TRBV5-1 and TRBJ1-2, the full variable domain reads KAGVTQTPRYLIKTRGQQVTLSCSPISGHRSVSWYQQTPGQGLQFLFEYFSETQRNKGNFPGRFSGRQFSNSRSEMNVSTLELGDSALYLCASSLTPGQLYYGYTFGSGTRLTVV.